The entry below gives a single T cell receptor beta chain sequence along with its context. Its antigen is not yet known. Base qualities are missing; no much larger clone stands one base away. Sequences SGHDN (CDR1) and FVKESK (CDR2) are obtained from the germline V gene. At the junction V is shortened by 4 bases and J by 2 bases, with 9 bases in between. The CDR3 runs 14 residues from the cysteine to the phenylalanine. Only the CDR3 portion is preserved as DNA: 42 bases, with reading frame beginning at the first base. The receptor library was made with the immunoSEQ multiplex PCR assay. For most patients, genomic DNA was isolated with the Qiagen DNeasy Blood and Tissue Kit and shipped frozen to Adaptive Biotechnologies for TCR sequencing. Adaptive Biotechnologies carried out high-throughput TCR-beta CDR3 sequencing of genomic DNA for most patients. As for how the authors treated the data: Adaptive's ImmunoSEQ software was the source of the TCR sequencing data for over 15 patients, while a few other patients were processed with MiXCR and VDJtools. To correct CD4 versus CD8 sorting errors, sequences present in both subsets at a frequency ratio below 5:1 were removed. CDR3 nucleotide sequences shared by donor and recipient were removed because the origin of these sequences could not be assigned. At least 2-fold expansion over unstimulated cells and a minimum CFSE-low frequency of 0.002% (template counts) or 0.001% (read counts) were required for clones to be classified as alloreactive. Mappable clones were those detected in sequenced pre-transplant spleen, lymph node, or MLR CFSE-low populations of the donor or recipient. The cumulative frequency of alloreactive clones was calculated as a percentage of all sequences, weighted by copy number. TCRdb stores this immuneACCESS table with in-frame sequences only. Part of the clones is absent; in the studies checked, under half of the shortfall reflects unresolved V genes, and no reason is known for the rest. V, J and clone size reflect that table, while D and trimming were determined from the DNA. A total of approximately 99,000 clones appear in this sample, 91% of them only once. The ten largest clones capture approximately 0.17% of the sample.

The data were taken from a study of graft-versus-host responses after intestinal transplantation (dated by TCRdb to about 2021). Concerning the study at large: The transplants that recipients received were multivisceral, liver-intestinal, or isolated intestinal. Every recipient was given anti-thymocyte globulin induction, then maintenance tacrolimus and steroids for about 3 years. After intestinal transplantation, graft-versus-host and host-versus-graft alloreactive T cell clones were followed in the graft, circulation and bone marrow using bulk TCR-beta CDR3 sequencing. To identify alloreactive clones, pre-transplant mixed lymphocyte reaction products were sequenced and then compared with unstimulated pre-transplant donor and recipient T cells. The cohort enrolled 20 to 25 intestinal transplant recipients, one of whom was a retransplant, and 3 patients without pretransplant specimens were excluded. A peak of at least 4% donor T cells among recipient peripheral blood mononuclear cells was the definition used for donor T cell macrochimerism. Samples from a few later patients were sequenced in-house on an Illumina MiSeq with MiXCR processing rather than by the commercial service. Points the paper makes about the study in general: In the allografts of patients with donor T cell macrochimerism, GvH to HvG T cell clonal ratios were high. The conclusions were limited by the relatively low number and heterogeneity of the intestinal transplant patients. GvH clones were detected in recipient bone marrow, and some of these GvH clones were observed earlier in ileal mucosa or blood, consistent with an intestinal mucosal origin. Early after transplant, peak levels of circulating GvH clones were found to be associated with declines in HvG clones.

Interpreted using the paper, the time point label stands for: cells obtained before transplantation from donor or recipient. CD3+CD4+ and CD3+CD8+ populations were FACS-sorted from unstimulated pre-transplant donor and recipient cells taken from spleen or lymph nodes. The chain couples TRBV14 to TRBJ2-1, with a tentative D gene TRBD2 over 5 matching bases. The input for sequencing was unstimulated CD4+ T cells sorted from spleen or lymph node cells, taken before transplant. This TCR was recovered from a human donor who was the organ donor for an intestinal transplant. The DNA sequence is as follows: TGTGCCAGCAGCCTTACCGGGACCTACAATGAGCAGTTCTTC. Translated, this gives CASSLTGTYNEQFF.